Shown below are 8 T cell receptor beta chains from a single sample sequenced in a study of beta chain features in type 1 diabetes (dated by TCRdb to between 2017 and 2018). To prepare the library, the immunoSEQ multiplex PCR assay was applied. All of the isolated RNA was reverse transcribed with the High Capacity cDNA Reverse Transcription Kit, so expressed TCRB transcripts were sequenced. Here the immuneACCESS table is served through TCRdb, limited to in-frame sequences with V and J called. Missing clones are a known gap in these copies; in checked studies unresolved V genes cover under half, and the rest lacks a known reason. In this sample the table shows some 190,000 clones, around 7.9% of which occur a single time. The ten biggest clones cover 0.5% to 0.55% of the sample. Here is what the overall study found, with its caveats: A moderate but significant shortening of TCRB CDR3 length was observed in type 1 diabetes patients in all four CD4+ subsets.

No antigen has been assigned to these receptors. Sequenced input: central memory CD4+ T cells from blood. The receptors here all came from a man younger than 35 with type 1 diabetes.

The chain uses TRBV5-1 and TRBJ2-1; TRBD2 aligns across 8 bases. The length of the CDR3 is 15 residues. Trimming removed 4 bases from V and 2 bases from J; junction bases left unmatched: 5. Germline CDR1 reads SGHRS; CDR2 reads YFSETQ. The CDR3 loop reads CASSTAAGAYNEQFF. CDR3 bases: TGCGCCAGCAGCACAGCAGCGGGGGCCTACAATGAGCAGTTCTTC.

This clone occurred a few times. The chain combines TRBV18 with TRBJ1-1, with a tentative D call TRBD1 (5 bases). V dropped 0 bases and J dropped 2 bases, with 10 bases sitting between them. The CDR3 runs to 15 residues. Germline-derived CDR1 and CDR2 are KGHSH and LQKENI. CDR3 region: CASSPPGGFNTEAFF. The CDR3 region has the DNA TGTGCCAGCTCACCACCCGGGGGGTTTAACACTGAAGCTTTCTTT.

This clone turned up a few times. This chain's CDR3 is CASSELAGVGQTQYF. The CDR3 DNA is TGTGCCAGCAGTGAACTAGCGGGGGTCGGACAGACCCAGTACTTC. The chain links TRBV6-4 to TRBJ2-5; 11 bases map to TRBD2. This CDR3 region has 15 residues. V trimming: 3 bases; J trimming: 6 bases; junction bases outside the gene matches: 6. CDR1 and CDR2 (germline): MRHNA, SNTAGT.

This clone has a count of ten or more. Other DNA sequences within the sample encode an identical CDR3. The V and J genes are TRBV29-1 and TRBJ2-5; 8 bases align to TRBD2. Germline-derived CDR1 and CDR2 are SQVTM and ANQGSEA. The trim removed 7 bases at V and 4 bases at J, leaving 5 bases unmatched. CDR3 length equals 12 residues. CDR3 nucleotide sequence: TGCAGCGGCCGTCGGGGGGGAGAGACCCAGTACTTC. It codes for CSGRRGGETQYF.

This clone was seen a few times. The V gene is TRBV25-1, the J gene TRBJ2-7; TRBD1 is a possible D gene (6 bases). This CDR3 has 14 residues. The germline V and J ends were trimmed by 2 bases and 2 bases, with 10 bases remaining between them. CDR1 MGHDK and CDR2 SYGVNS come from the germline V gene. CDR3 sequence reads: CASSEGGQPYEQYF. The CDR3 DNA sequence: TGTGCCAGCAGTGAAGGCGGACAGCCCTACGAGCAGTACTTC.

This clone was detected only a few times. The CDR3 DNA is TGTGCCAGCAGGGGGGGCGGGAGCAGGAAGACCCAGTACTTC. Amino acids: CASRGGGSRKTQYF. The chain employs TRBV28 and TRBJ2-5; D is possibly TRBD2 (7 bases). This CDR3 contains 14 residues. Trimming took off 6 bases at V and 6 bases at J, with 17 bases between the two ends. Germline-derived CDR1 and CDR2 are MDHEN and SYDVKM.

This clone was observed many times. DNA of the CDR3: TGTGCGTCTAGCGGGACAGAGATCTACGAGCAGTACTTC. This sequence encodes CASSGTEIYEQYF. The rearrangement links TRBV30 to TRBJ2-7, with 9 nucleotides matching TRBD2. Germline loops: CDR1 GTSNPN, CDR2 SVGIG (reference sequence). The CDR3 consists of 13 residues.

This clone was seen more than once but under ten times. The V and J genes are TRBV7-2 and TRBJ2-3, with 9 positions matching TRBD1. CDR3 size: 14 residues. The ends lost 4 bases at V and 5 bases at J; junction bases unmatched: 4. Germline values: CDR1 SGHTA, CDR2 FQGNSA. DNA for the CDR3: TGTGCCAGCAGCTACAGGGGGCGCGGAGATACGCAGTATTTT. Translation: CASSYRGRGDTQYF.